The 17 T cell receptor beta chains given below trace back to one sample, sequenced in a study of blood T cells in healthy people across ages. A second PCR, run for about 7 to 11 cycles, used a sample-barcoded 5' primer plus a J-beta primer mix. Via MiXCR, TCRdb re-called the 5' RACE reads, giving one row per CDR3 protein. The sample contains about 1.8 million distinct CDR3 sequences, less than 50% of which appear only once. Sequenced: blood. These receptors were obtained from a woman aged 40 to 55 in good health.

The chain recombines TRBV20-1 with TRBJ2-7; D is possibly TRBD1 or TRBD2 (5 bases each). V shed 5 bases and J shed 7 bases, with 18 bases lying between them. This CDR3 spans 13 amino acids. The germline gives CDR1 DFQATT, CDR2 SNEGSKA (reference sequence). The CDR3 nucleotides read TGCAGTGCTGTAGACAGACGTCCGGGGGAGCAGTACTTC. Translation gives CSAVDRRPGEQYF.

In this sample, this clonotype turned up once. This rearrangement joins TRBV20-1 to TRBJ2-7; D ambiguous. The V gene's germline CDR1 is DFQATT and CDR2 SNEGSKA (reference sequence). Trimming cost V 6 bases and J 3 bases, with 15 bases left between them. This CDR3 has 13 amino acids. DNA of the CDR3: TGCAGTGCCACCGAAATGGGCGACTACGAGCAGTACTTC. Its translation: CSATEMGDYEQYF.

The CDR3 sequence: CASSLQDGTQYF. CDR3 in DNA: TGTGCCAGCAGCTTGCAGGATGGGACCCAGTACTTC. This chain uses TRBV5-4 with TRBJ2-5; D gene uncertain. Trimming left V 1 base short and J 7 bases short, with 8 bases between. The CDR3 runs 12 residues. Germline V CDR1 and CDR2: SGHNT, YYREEE (reference sequence). Complete variable domain (other parts from reference TRBV5-4 and TRBJ2-5): ETGVTQSPTHLIKTRGQQVTLRCSSQSGHNTVSWYQQALGQGPQFIFQYYREEENGRGNFPPRFSGLQFPNYSSELNVNALELDDSALYLCASSLQDGTQYFGPGTRLLVL.

The chain employs TRBV3-1 and TRBJ2-7; 7 nucleotides line up with TRBD1. This CDR3 contains 17 residues. Germline V gene lookup returns CDR1 LGHDT and CDR2 YNNKEL (reference sequence). J was trimmed by 0 bases and V by 0 bases; bases with no gene match: 8. The CDR3 DNA sequence: TGTGCCAGCAGCCAAGATCTTTCGGGGACAGCCTCCTACGAGCAGTACTTC. Residues: CASSQDLSGTASYEQYF.

The V and J genes are TRBV29-1 and TRBJ2-3, with 7 bases aligning to TRBD1. V lost 3 bases, J lost 1 base, and 7 bases stayed unmatched. CDR1 and CDR2 from the germline V gene are SQVTM and ANQGSEA. CDR3 size: 15 residues. In nucleotides, the CDR3 is TGCAGCGTTGAGGGCGGACAGGCAGGCACAGATACGCAGTATTTT. It translates to CSVEGGQAGTDTQYF.

The genes are TRBV4-1 and TRBJ2-7, with D perhaps TRBD1 or TRBD2 (5 bases each). Between the trimmed V and J ends, which lost 0 bases and 5 bases, there was a span of 14 bases. Germline CDR1 MGHRA, CDR2 YSYEKL. The CDR3 has 15 amino acids. The CDR3 sequence: CASSQERGSADEQYF. CDR3 nucleotides: TGCGCCAGCAGCCAAGAGAGGGGCTCTGCCGACGAGCAGTACTTC.

There are a few counts of this clonotype. V and J are TRBV12-3 or TRBV12-4 and TRBJ2-5, with a possible D match to TRBD1 (6 bases). The CDR3 has 13 amino acids. V dropped 6 bases and J dropped 5 bases, with 13 bases sitting between them. In DNA, the CDR3 is TGTGCCAGCAGACCGGGGACACGGGAGACCCAGTACTTC. It is translated as CASRPGTRETQYF.

This clonotype has only a few counts. A much larger clone lies one base from this, so it may be a read error. This chain links TRBV20-1 with TRBJ1-2; 9 bases are shared with TRBD1. V shed 4 bases and J 4 bases; nucleotides not matched to a gene: 1. Germline V gives CDR1 DFQATT, CDR2 SNEGSKA (reference sequence). The CDR3 spans 12 residues. The CDR3 nucleotides are TGCAGTGCTAAGACAGGGGGCTATGGCTACACCTTC. This codes for CSAKTGGYGYTF.

V and J are TRBV4-1 and TRBJ1-1, with a tentative D call TRBD1 (5 bases). The CDR3 is made up of 14 amino acids. CDR1 is MGHRA and CDR2 is YSYEKL in the germline V gene. Between the trimmed V and J ends, which lost 6 bases and 4 bases, there was a span of 15 bases. In DNA form, the CDR3 reads TGCGCCAGCAGAGGGCCGGTGAGGGGCACTGAAGCTTTCTTT. Its translation: CASRGPVRGTEAFF.

A single count supports this clonotype. The V gene is TRBV6-6, the J gene TRBJ1-1, with a weak D call TRBD1 (6 bases). CDR1 MNHNY and CDR2 SVGAGI come from the germline V gene (reference sequence). The V and J ends lost 6 bases and 1 base respectively, with 12 bases between them. CDR3 size: 14 residues. The CDR3 sequence is CASRSLTGNTEAFF. The CDR3 DNA reads as TGTGCCAGCAGATCCCTGACAGGGAACACTGAAGCTTTCTTT.

The chain is built from TRBV7-9 and TRBJ2-3, with 8 bases aligning to TRBD2. This CDR3 spans 15 amino acids. After removal of 0 bases from V and 8 bases from J, the junction contained 7 bases not matched to a gene. The germline gives CDR1 SEHNR, CDR2 FQNEAQ (reference sequence). CDR3 nucleotides: TGTGCCAGCAGCTTAGCGGGACCCCTAGCGGGTACGCAGTATTTT. Protein: CASSLAGPLAGTQYF.

The V call is TRBV6-2 or TRBV6-3, the J call TRBJ2-4; a possible D gene is TRBD2 (6 bases). Judging by the DNA end, TRBJ2-7 fits better; the J call may be wrong. Per the germline V gene, CDR1 is MNHEY and CDR2 is SVGEGT. CDR3 length: 15 amino acids. The CDR3, as DNA: TGTGCCAGCAGTAGCGCCACTAGCCTAAACTACGAGCAGTACTTC. The encoded protein is CASSSATSLNYEQYF.

This chain uses TRBV10-3 with TRBJ1-5; D perhaps matches TRBD1 (5 bases). The germline V and J ends were trimmed by 0 bases and 4 bases, with 10 bases remaining between them. The CDR3 has 15 residues. Germline V gene lookup returns CDR1 ENHRY and CDR2 SYGVKD. This chain's CDR3 is CAISESAGSNQPQHF. The CDR3 DNA sequence: TGTGCCATCAGTGAGTCGGCAGGGTCGAATCAGCCCCAGCATTTT.

This clonotype occurred a few times. This chain connects TRBV20-1 to TRBJ1-2, with a weak D call TRBD1 (5 bases). Germline-derived CDR1 and CDR2 are DFQATT and SNEGSKA (reference sequence). The CDR3 is made up of 13 amino acids. V was shortened by 5 bases and J by 4 bases, with 14 bases between the two germline ends. Here the CDR3 reads CSASGHHFYGYTF. The CDR3 DNA reads as TGCAGTGCTTCAGGACACCACTTCTATGGCTACACCTTC.

The chain links TRBV7-2 to TRBJ2-5, with 8 bases aligning to TRBD2. Germline CDR1 is SGHTA and CDR2 is FQGNSA. The junction had 11 bases not matched to a gene; V was cut back by 3 bases and J by 5 bases. This CDR3 is built from 16 residues. The CDR3 protein is CASSFGGAPFRETQYF. As DNA, the CDR3 is TGTGCCAGCAGCTTCGGGGGGGCTCCCTTTCGGGAGACCCAGTACTTC. The full variable domain, with the rest looked up from reference TRBV7-2 and TRBJ2-5, is GAGVSQSPSNKVTEKGKDVELRCDPISGHTALYWYRQSLGQGLEFLIYFQGNSAPDKSGLPSDRFSAERTGGSVSTLTIQRTQQEDSAVYLCASSFGGAPFRETQYFGPGTRLLVL.

This clonotype showed up just a few times. The J gene is TRBJ2-3, the V gene TRBV7-2; tentatively, D is TRBD1 or TRBD2 (7 bases each). Germline V gene data show CDR1 as SGHTA and CDR2 as FQGNSA. This CDR3 spans 15 amino acids. The V and J ends lost 3 bases and 4 bases respectively, with 14 bases between them. CDR3 DNA: TGTGCCAGCAGCTTCCAGGGGGACTACGCAGATACGCAGTATTTT. This translates into CASSFQGDYADTQYF.

The chain links TRBV2 to TRBJ2-7, with D possibly matching TRBD2 (6 bases). Germline assignment: CDR1 SNHLY and CDR2 FYNNEI. Trimming shortened V by 3 bases and J by 10 bases, and 19 bases separated the two germline ends. The CDR3 length is 14 residues. CDR3 region: CASSDWGGVGIQYF. The CDR3 DNA reads as TGTGCCAGCAGTGATTGGGGCGGGGTTGGGATTCAGTACTTC.